The rows below give T cell receptor beta chains drawn from one sample of a study of a mutant IDH1 vaccine in newly diagnosed glioma. No antigen has been identified for these receptors. The assay was immunoSEQ multiplex PCR, and TCRdb's table has in-frame clones only and misses some. The table shows some 30,000 clones, with around 81% occurring only once. The sequences come from PBMCs, collected from a glioma patient whose treatment included an IDH1 peptide vaccine. These receptors were collected from a man aged 30 to 45 with glioma. Each CDR3 is given with its conserved first and last residue. D genes are given only for firm matches. Expanded clones are given a class, and other clones once, few, many or no size at all.

clone_size j_call v_call d_call cdr3_nt cdr3_aa
NA TRBJ2-1 TRBV7-2 TRBD1 TGTGCCAGCAGCCCTCGGGACAGGGAAGATGAGCAGTTCTTC CASSPRDREDEQFF
NA TRBJ2-7 TRBV4-3 TRBD2 TGCGCCAGCAGCCAAGATTGGACTAGCGGGGTCTCTTACGAGCAGTACTTC CASSQDWTSGVSYEQYF
once TRBJ2-5 TRBV4-3 NA TGCGCCAGCAGCCGCCTACTAGATGAAGAGACCCAGTACTTC CASSRLLDEETQYF
NA TRBJ1-2 TRBV29-1 NA TGCAGCGTTGGGACGGGCTACACCTTC CSVGTGYTF
NA TRBJ2-1 TRBV13 NA TGTGCCAGCAGCTTAGGGGGTAAATGGTTGAATGAGCAGTTCTTC CASSLGGKWLNEQFF
once TRBJ2-7 TRBV19 NA TGTGCCAGTAGTATAGGTGGCTATACCTACGAGCAGTACTTC CASSIGGYTYEQYF
NA TRBJ1-2 TRBV6-1 TRBD1 TGTGCCAGCAGTGAAATGTGGGACAGGGGGGTCTATGGCTACACCTTC CASSEMWDRGVYGYTF
once TRBJ2-3 TRBV29-1 NA TGCAGCGTACGACTGAACACAGATACGCAGTATTTT CSVRLNTDTQYF
NA TRBJ2-7 TRBV5-4 NA TGTGCCAGCAGTTATGACGGATACGAGCAGTACTTC CASSYDGYEQYF
NA TRBJ2-3 TRBV5-1 NA TGCGCCAGCAGCTTGGCTTCGGGAAGGGCAGATACGCAGTATTTT CASSLASGRADTQYF
NA TRBJ2-5 TRBV2 NA TGTGCCAGCAGTGAAGTGGAGACCCAGTACTTC CASSEVETQYF
NA TRBJ2-3 TRBV11-2 NA TGTGCCAGCAGCTTAGGGCGGCAGAGCACAGATACGCAGTATTTT CASSLGRQSTDTQYF
NA TRBJ2-3 TRBV9 NA TGTGCCAGCAGCAAGAGCGGTCGGGAGGATACGCAGTATTTT CASSKSGREDTQYF
few TRBJ2-2 TRBV27 NA TGTGCCAGCAGATTGGGGCGGGGCAACACCGGGGAGCTGTTTTTT CASRLGRGNTGELFF
NA TRBJ2-6 TRBV5-3 NA TGTGCCAGAAGCAGACAGAGCTCTGGGGCCAACGTCCTGACTTTC CARSRQSSGANVLTF
NA TRBJ1-5 TRBV4-1 NA TGCGCCAGCAGCCAAGATTCCGGGCAGGGACGGAAGGATCAGCCCCAGCATTTT CASSQDSGQGRKDQPQHF
medium-sized TRBJ2-6 TRBV7-8 NA TGTGCCAGCAGCTTCGGTGTGACTGGGGCCAACGTCCTGACTTTC CASSFGVTGANVLTF
NA TRBJ2-7 TRBV10-1 NA TGCGCCAGCAGTGAGGCGTCGCTTGGGGAGCAGTACTTC CASSEASLGEQYF
NA TRBJ2-5 TRBV2 NA TGTGCCAGCAGGGTCCAAGAGACCCAGTACTTC CASRVQETQYF
NA TRBJ1-1 TRBV6-5 NA TGTGCCAGTGCGGAGGGAGAGGAAACTGAAGCTTTCTTT CASAEGEETEAFF
once TRBJ2-7 TRBV21-1 NA TGTGCCAGCTGGACTAGCGGAGCTAGGAGCTCCTACGAGCAGTACTTC CASWTSGARSSYEQYF
NA TRBJ2-4 TRBV30 TRBD2 TGTGCAATGGCTAGCGGAAAGAACATTCAGTACTTC CAMASGKNIQYF
NA TRBJ2-7 TRBV14 TRBD1 TGTGCCAGCAGCCATCCGGACAGGGCCGACGAGCAGTACTTC CASSHPDRADEQYF
few TRBJ2-1 TRBV2 TRBD2 TGTGCCAGCAGTCAGACCGGGACTAGCGGGGGAGGGGAGCAGTTCTTC CASSQTGTSGGGEQFF
NA TRBJ1-2 TRBV2 TRBD1 TGTGCCAGCAGACGCGGGACAGGGGGGATTGGCTACACCTTC CASRRGTGGIGYTF
few TRBJ2-1 TRBV5-1 TRBD2 TGCGCCAGCAGCTTGGGACTAGCGCGTAATGAGCAGTTCTTC CASSLGLARNEQFF